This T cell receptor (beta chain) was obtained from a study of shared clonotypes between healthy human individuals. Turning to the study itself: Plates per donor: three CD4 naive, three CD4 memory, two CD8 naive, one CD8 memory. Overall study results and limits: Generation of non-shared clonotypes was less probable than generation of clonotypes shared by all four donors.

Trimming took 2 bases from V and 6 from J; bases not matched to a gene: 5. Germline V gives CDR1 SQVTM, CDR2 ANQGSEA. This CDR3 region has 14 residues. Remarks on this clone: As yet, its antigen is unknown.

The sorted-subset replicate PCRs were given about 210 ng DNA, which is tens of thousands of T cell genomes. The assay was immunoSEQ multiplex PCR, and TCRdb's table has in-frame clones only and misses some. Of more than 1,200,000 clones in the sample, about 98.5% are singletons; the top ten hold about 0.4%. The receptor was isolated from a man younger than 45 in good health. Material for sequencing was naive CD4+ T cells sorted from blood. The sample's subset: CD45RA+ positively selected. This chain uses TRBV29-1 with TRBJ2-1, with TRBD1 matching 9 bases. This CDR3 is CSVERGQGINEQFF. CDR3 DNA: TGCAGCGTTGAACGGGGACAGGGAATCAATGAGCAGTTCTTC.